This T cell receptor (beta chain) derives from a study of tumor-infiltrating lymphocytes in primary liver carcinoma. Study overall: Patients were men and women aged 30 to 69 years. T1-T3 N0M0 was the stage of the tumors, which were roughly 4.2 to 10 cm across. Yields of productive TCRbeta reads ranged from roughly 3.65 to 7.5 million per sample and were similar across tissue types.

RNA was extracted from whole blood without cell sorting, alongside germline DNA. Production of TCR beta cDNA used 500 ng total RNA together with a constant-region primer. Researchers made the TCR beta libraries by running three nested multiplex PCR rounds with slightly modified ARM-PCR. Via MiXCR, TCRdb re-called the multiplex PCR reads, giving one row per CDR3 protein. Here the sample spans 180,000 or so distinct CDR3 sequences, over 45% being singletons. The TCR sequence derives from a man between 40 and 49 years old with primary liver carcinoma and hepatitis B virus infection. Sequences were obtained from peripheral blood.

The CDR3 protein is CSVDRARTDTQYF. CDR3 nucleotides: TGCAGCGTTGATAGGGCCCGCACAGATACGCAGTATTTT. The chain combines TRBV29-1 with TRBJ2-3; D is uncertain. Trimming took off 3 bases at V and 1 base at J, with 8 bases between the two ends. The CDR3 length is 13 residues. Germline assignment: CDR1 SQVTM and CDR2 ANQGSEA.